This entry lists 6 T cell receptor beta chains sequenced from one sample in a study of human T cells and chemical hapten exposure. Time point noted: pre-sensitization, week 0. Treatment indicated: therapeutic diphenylcyclopropenone sensitization with weekly scalp DPC. TCRdb reanalysed the RACE reads using MiXCR and keeps one entry per CDR3 protein. Here the sample spans about 40,000 distinct CDR3 sequences, about 10% being singletons. The sequenced sample was whole blood, obtained in connection with sensitization to the hapten diphenylcyclopropenone (DPC). All receptors derive from a man aged 25-45 years with alopecia areata. Some clones in this sample may be carry-over from other donors' samples.

The V call is TRBV28, the J call TRBJ1-2; 10 positions match TRBD1. The CDR3 contains 13 residues. Germline V gives CDR1 MDHEN, CDR2 SYDVKM. J lost 12 bases, V lost 6 bases, and 10 bases had no gene match. DNA of the CDR3: TGTGCCAGCAGCTGGACGGGACAGGGGTCGCACACCTTC. Protein sequence: CASSWTGQGSHTF.

The chain recombines TRBV29-1 with TRBJ2-7; the match to TRBD1 covers 12 bases. This CDR3 spans 12 amino acids. V trimming: 7 bases; J trimming: 6 bases; junction bases outside the gene matches: 4. Germline CDR1 is SQVTM and CDR2 is ANQGSEA. CDR3 loop: CSGGQGAREQYF. CDR3 nucleotide sequence: TGCAGCGGGGGACAGGGGGCCCGCGAGCAGTACTTC.

This clonotype was counted at least ten times. V is TRBV11-2 and J is TRBJ2-3; 11 bases are shared with TRBD2. Trimming removed 2 bases from V and 6 bases from J; junction bases left unmatched: 10. In germline, CDR1 is SGHAT, CDR2 FQNNGV. The CDR3 runs to 17 residues. CDR3 sequence (DNA): TGTGCCAGCAGCTTAAGAGTAGCGGGGGGGCCTTTGGATACGCAGTATTTT. Protein: CASSLRVAGGPLDTQYF.

This clonotype turned up a few times. This chain connects TRBV5-1 to TRBJ2-5; 15 bases match TRBD2. After removal of 2 bases from V and 2 bases from J, the junction contained 7 bases not matched to a gene. This CDR3 region has 18 residues. Looked up from germline, CDR1 is SGHRS and CDR2 is YFSETQ. CDR3 amino acids: CASSFQRTSGRVQETQYF. Written as DNA, the CDR3 is TGCGCCAGCAGCTTCCAACGGACTAGCGGGAGGGTACAAGAGACCCAGTACTTC.

This clonotype was observed a few times. This chain connects TRBV29-1 to TRBJ2-1, with 7 bases identical to TRBD1. CDR3 length: 12 amino acids. The V gene's germline CDR1 is SQVTM and CDR2 ANQGSEA. With 5 bases clipped from V and 9 bases from J, the junction kept 7 bases outside the gene matches. Written as DNA, the CDR3 is TGCAGCGTTTTTCCAGGGGGATTTGAGCAGTTCTTC. Protein product: CSVFPGGFEQFF.

This clonotype was observed a handful of times. This chain connects TRBV10-3 to TRBJ2-4, with no clear D. The CDR3 has 11 residues. V dropped 3 bases and J dropped 11 bases, with 8 bases sitting between them. The germline V gene encodes CDR1 ENHRY and CDR2 SYGVKD. The CDR3 is CAISEFGFQYF. CDR3 in DNA: TGTGCCATCAGTGAATTTGGTTTTCAGTACTTC.